Shown below are 14 T cell receptor beta chains from a single sample sequenced in a study of blood T cells in healthy people across ages. A sample-barcoded 5' primer and a J-beta primer mix were used in a second PCR of about 7 to 11 cycles. TCRdb independently ran MiXCR on the 5' RACE reads; one entry per CDR3 protein. Of hundreds of thousands of distinct CDR3 sequences in the sample, roughly 50% were seen once. Sequenced: blood. These TCRs come from a man aged 25 to 45 in good health.

This chain uses TRBV3-1 with TRBJ1-2, with 8 bases that match TRBD1. V shed 0 bases and J 5 bases; nucleotides not matched to a gene: 11. The germline CDR1 and CDR2 sequences are LGHDT and YNNKEL (reference sequence). CDR3 length: 17 amino acids. Here the CDR3 reads CASSQERTGPAEYGYTF. CDR3 sequence (DNA): TGTGCCAGCAGCCAAGAAAGGACAGGGCCAGCGGAATATGGCTACACCTTC.

This clonotype was counted at least ten times. The chain employs TRBV2 and TRBJ2-6; D not resolved. This CDR3 has 14 amino acids. V was trimmed by 3 bases and J by 4 bases, leaving 7 bases between them. Germline V gene data show CDR1 as SNHLY and CDR2 as FYNNEI. This chain's CDR3 is CASSDRSGANVLTF. The CDR3 DNA sequence: TGTGCCAGCAGTGACAGGTCGGGGGCCAACGTCCTGACTTTC.

This clonotype was seen only a few times. The J gene is TRBJ2-1, the V gene TRBV6-5; D tentatively fits TRBD1 or TRBD2 (5 bases each). The CDR3 extends over 15 amino acids. Germline V gene lookup returns CDR1 MNHEY and CDR2 SVGAGI. The V gene lost 6 bases and the J gene lost 5 bases, with 17 bases spanning the gap. CDR3 sequence reads: CASSLPGAADNEQFF. CDR3 sequence (DNA): TGTGCCAGCAGCCTCCCCGGGGCAGCCGACAATGAGCAGTTCTTC.

The chain couples TRBV7-2 to TRBJ1-4; 7 bases line up with TRBD1. The CDR3 runs 14 residues. Losses at the gene ends were 1 base for V and 12 bases for J; bases not matched to a gene: 8. Germline V CDR1 and CDR2: SGHTA, FQGNSA. The CDR3 region has the DNA TGTGCCAGCAGCTTAGGGCTGAGACAGGGTGAACTGTTTTTT. This encodes CASSLGLRQGELFF.

In this sample, this clonotype turned up a few times. V gene TRBV20-1 combines with J gene TRBJ1-2; D might be TRBD1 (5 bases). V lost 6 bases and J 4 bases, leaving 12 bases between the germline ends. Germline CDR1 and CDR2: DFQATT and SNEGSKA (reference sequence). CDR3 length: 12 residues. The CDR3 protein is CSAGDGGYGYTF. The CDR3 coding sequence is TGCAGTGCCGGGGACGGGGGCTATGGCTACACCTTC.

The rearrangement links TRBV7-9 to TRBJ2-4; TRBD1 or TRBD2 may be the D gene (6 bases each). This CDR3 comprises 17 residues. The ends were cut back, 2 bases at V and 0 bases at J, with 14 bases in the middle. Germline assignment: CDR1 SEHNR and CDR2 FQNEAQ (reference sequence). CDR3 nucleotides: TGTGCCAGCAGCTTAAATAGGGGGGCACTAGCCAAAAACATTCAGTACTTC. It specifies CASSLNRGALAKNIQYF.

V is TRBV28 and J is TRBJ1-2; the D gene is possibly TRBD1 (5 bases). Trimming shortened V by 3 bases and J by 3 bases, and 14 bases separated the two germline ends. There are 15 residues in the CDR3. Per germline, CDR1 MDHEN and CDR2 SYDVKM. The CDR3 loop reads CASSFPNEGHYGYTF. Here the CDR3 DNA reads TGTGCCAGCAGTTTCCCTAATGAGGGACACTATGGCTACACCTTC.

This chain's CDR3 is CASSAGGSNYEQYF. The CDR3, as DNA: TGTGCCAGCAGCGCAGGCGGCAGTAACTACGAGCAGTACTTC. V is TRBV9 and J is TRBJ2-7; D uncertain. The CDR3 contains 14 residues. Trimming cost V 3 bases and J 3 bases, with 13 bases left between them. Germline CDR1 SGDLS, CDR2 YYNGEE.

In this sample, this clonotype turned up a few times. The chain recombines TRBV4-3 with TRBJ1-2, with D possibly matching TRBD1 (6 bases). Germline V lookup: CDR1 LGHNA, CDR2 YSLEER. V lost 4 bases, J lost 4 bases, and 16 bases lay in between. This CDR3 has 15 amino acids. CDR3 nucleotides: TGCGCCAGCAGCCCATCTGGGGGGCGCGGCTATGGCTACACCTTC. This sequence encodes CASSPSGGRGYGYTF.

The V gene is TRBV11-2, the J gene TRBJ2-7, with 7 bases lining up with TRBD2. The CDR3 covers 13 residues. Germline CDR1 and CDR2: SGHAT and FQNNGV. With 3 bases clipped from V and 7 bases from J, the junction kept 6 bases outside the gene matches. CDR3 in DNA: TGTGCCAGCAGCTTGGGAGGGGCCTGTGAGCAGTACTTC. As protein: CASSLGGACEQYF.

J is TRBJ2-7 and V is TRBV3-1, with 7 bases matching TRBD1. Germline-derived CDR1 and CDR2 are LGHDT and YNNKEL (reference sequence). This CDR3 has 13 residues. The V and J ends lost 4 bases and 7 bases, in that order; junction bases with no gene match: 7. In DNA, the CDR3 is TGTGCCAGCAGCCGTTTACAGGGGAGTGAGCAGTACTTC. Protein sequence: CASSRLQGSEQYF.

The V gene is TRBV18, the J gene TRBJ1-4; 9 bases agree with TRBD1. CDR3 length: 15 residues. With V trimmed by 6 bases and J by 5 bases, 7 bases remained unmatched. Germline V gives CDR1 KGHSH, CDR2 LQKENI. Here the CDR3 reads CASSLRGTGNEKLFF. The CDR3 bases are TGTGCCAGCTCCCTACGGGGGACAGGGAATGAAAAACTGTTTTTT.

The rearrangement uses TRBV7-2 and TRBJ2-7; 7 bases align to TRBD1. The CDR3 has 14 residues. The trim removed 4 bases at V and 3 bases at J, leaving 6 bases unmatched. Germline lookup yields CDR1 SGHTA and CDR2 FQGNSA. The CDR3, as DNA: TGTGCCAGCAGCTCAAACAGGGGTGACTACGAGCAGTACTTC. Translating gives CASSSNRGDYEQYF.

This clonotype turned up a few times. The chain couples TRBV27 to TRBJ1-5; 9 nucleotides line up with TRBD1. Trimming removed 5 bases from V and 2 bases from J; junction bases left unmatched: 7. The CDR3 sequence is 16 residues long. CDR1 MNHEY and CDR2 SMNVEV come from the germline V gene (reference sequence). The CDR3 region has the DNA TGTGCCAGCAGTCGGACAGGGGAAGGTGGCAATCAGCCCCAGCATTTT. Protein sequence: CASSRTGEGGNQPQHF.